The clone carrying this T cell receptor beta chain appeared a few times. In the same sample, other DNA sequences code for this CDR3. This record comes from a study of shared clonotypes between healthy human individuals. CDR1 is MNHEY and CDR2 is SVGAGI in the germline V gene. J was trimmed by 5 bases and V by 4 bases; bases with no gene match: 1. This CDR3 spans 13 amino acids. Assay: immunoSEQ multiplex PCR; the TCRdb copy retains only in-frame clones and omits some. The sample shows approximately 740,000 clones, 90% to 95% of them seen only once. Naive CD8 populations comprised CD45RO-negative cells positively selected for CCR7, excluding terminally differentiated effector memory CD45RA+ cells.

The TCR comes from a man between 25 and 39 years old in good health. The sequenced sample was naive CD8+ T cells sorted from blood. The chain uses TRBV6-5 and TRBJ2-1; 8 nucleotides align to TRBD2. CDR3 coding DNA: TGTGCCAGCAGTTTACTAGCGGACAATGAGCAGTTCTTC. As protein: CASSLLADNEQFF.